Included here is one T cell receptor beta chain sequence, with context. Its antigen is not known. This specimen comes from a study of cytomegalovirus exposure and HLA in healthy donors. Study at large: A subsequent analysis reported that the roughly 120 validation repertoires were produced on the same platform that had also been used for the roughly 670 first-cohort repertoires. General observations from the study: The listing of about 150 TCR beta chains classed them as cytomegalovirus-associated.

CDR3 length equals 15 residues. Germline V gene data show CDR1 as WSHSY and CDR2 as SAAADI. After removal of 4 bases from V and 1 base from J, the junction contained 5 bases not matched to a gene. Sequencing used immunoSEQ multiplex PCR; TCRdb keeps in-frame clones, though not all of them. Of some 41,000 clones in the sample, roughly 93% were seen once. The clonotype comes from a woman younger than 30 in good health and CMV-seronegative. The rearrangement links TRBV10-2 to TRBJ1-1; 8 positions agree with TRBD1. The sequenced sample consisted of PBMCs. DNA of the CDR3: TGCGCCAGCAGTGCTCTGGACAGGGAGAACACTGAAGCTTTCTTT. It yields the protein CASSALDRENTEAFF.